The 21 T cell receptor beta chains reported below all come from one sample, sequenced in a study of OX40 agonist ivuxolimab in advanced cancers. Here immunoSEQ multiplex PCR was the method, and the copy in TCRdb shows in-frame clones only, minus some. This sample has 60,000 to 90,000 clones; 80% to 90% occur once, and the top ten carry approximately 0.75%. Sequences were derived from CD4+ or CD8+ T cells sorted from blood, sampled in a trial of the OX40 agonist ivuxolimab. Receptor source: an adult with an advanced solid tumor such as melanoma, head and neck, liver or kidney cancer.

The gene calls are TRBV28 and TRBJ2-7; 12 bases fit TRBD2. The CDR3 is 15 amino acids. Trimming at V came to 6 bases and at J to 3 bases, leaving 6 bases not matched to a gene. CDR1 MDHEN and CDR2 SYDVKM come from the germline V gene. In DNA, the CDR3 is TGTGCCAGCAGCTCTAGCGGGAGGGCTAACTACGAGCAGTACTTC. Its translation: CASSSSGRANYEQYF. The full variable domain, its missing parts supplied by reference TRBV28 and TRBJ2-7, is DVKVTQSSRYLVKRTGEKVFLECVQDMDHENMFWYRQDPGLGLRLIYFSYDVKMKEKGDIPEGYSVSREKKERFSLILESASTNQTSMYLCASSSSGRANYEQYFGPGTRLTVT.

The chain joins TRBV6-6 to TRBJ2-1; tentatively, D is TRBD1 (5 bases). The CDR3 spans 15 residues. Germline V gene sequence: CDR1 MNHNY, CDR2 SVGAGI (reference sequence). The V end was cut by 2 bases, the J end by 8 bases, with 16 bases between. CDR3 amino acids: CASSYRPDSWYEQFF. Written as DNA, the CDR3 is TGTGCCAGCAGTTACCGCCCCGACAGTTGGTATGAGCAGTTCTTC.

The chain couples TRBV5-6 to TRBJ1-3; tentative D call: TRBD1 (6 bases). The CDR3 has 16 amino acids. V dropped 0 bases and J dropped 0 bases, with 10 bases sitting between them. Looked up from germline, CDR1 is SGHDT and CDR2 is YYEEEE. CDR3 sequence reads: CASSLAGQHSGNTIYF. The CDR3 coding sequence is TGTGCCAGCAGCTTGGCCGGACAGCACTCTGGAAACACCATATATTTT.

The chain couples TRBV28 to TRBJ1-3; D not certain. The CDR3 consists of 16 residues. Germline V gene lookup returns CDR1 MDHEN and CDR2 SYDVKM. The ends were cut back, 6 bases at V and 0 bases at J, with 15 bases in the middle. CDR3 in DNA: TGTGCCAGCAGCCCCCCAGGAGGGCCCTCTGGAAACACCATATATTTT. Protein sequence: CASSPPGGPSGNTIYF.

This sequence joins TRBV30 and TRBJ1-5; the D gene is possibly TRBD1 (6 bases). Germline CDR1 reads GTSNPN; CDR2 reads SVGIG (reference sequence). This CDR3 comprises 14 residues. V was shortened by 2 bases and J by 0 bases, with 8 bases between the two germline ends. The CDR3 is CAWSRGNSNQPQHF. The DNA of the CDR3 is TGTGCCTGGAGTAGGGGGAATAGCAATCAGCCCCAGCATTTT. The variable domain in full, completed from reference TRBV30 and TRBJ1-5, reads SQTIHQWPATLVQPVGSPLSLECTVEGTSNPNLYWYRQAAGRGLQLLFYSVGIGQISSEVPQNLSASRPQDRQFILSSKKLLLSDSGFYLCAWSRGNSNQPQHFGDGTRLSIL.

The CDR3 nucleotides read TGCGCCAGCAGGACCGACGGTACCTCTGGAAACACCATATATTTT. It is translated as CASRTDGTSGNTIYF. The gene calls are TRBV5-1 and TRBJ1-3; D gene ambiguous. The CDR3 has 15 amino acids. V was trimmed by 5 bases and J by 0 bases, leaving 12 bases between them. Germline CDR1 and CDR2: SGHRS and YFSETQ.

The rearrangement links TRBV7-2 to TRBJ1-5; 9 positions agree with TRBD1. The germline V gene has CDR1 SGHTA and CDR2 FQGNSA. The CDR3 length is 14 residues. The ends lost 5 bases at V and 7 bases at J; junction bases unmatched: 6. DNA for the CDR3: TGTGCCAGCAGCGACCGACAGGGGGGCCAGCCCCAGCATTTT. It translates to CASSDRQGGQPQHF.

The gene calls are TRBV5-6 and TRBJ2-2, with 10 bases matching TRBD1. V lost 0 bases and J lost 3; bases outside the gene matches: 2. The germline V gene has CDR1 SGHDT and CDR2 YYEEEE. The CDR3 totals 16 residues. The CDR3: CASSLGQGAYTGELFF. CDR3 in DNA: TGTGCCAGCAGCTTGGGACAGGGGGCATACACCGGGGAGCTGTTTTTT.

J is TRBJ2-5 and V is TRBV6-1; D unresolved. Germline assignment: CDR1 MNHNS and CDR2 SASEGT. CDR3 length: 14 amino acids. The ends were cut back, 2 bases at V and 1 base at J, with 8 bases in the middle. CDR3 nucleotides: TGTGCCAGCAGTGAAACCCGTACCCAAGAGACCCAGTACTTC. As protein: CASSETRTQETQYF.

V and J are TRBV7-3 and TRBJ2-5, with a weak D call TRBD1 (5 bases). Germline CDR1 reads SGHTA; CDR2 reads FQGTGA. Trimming removed 5 bases from V and 5 bases from J, with 21 bases in between. This CDR3 contains 16 residues. The CDR3: CASSQQGARNGETQYF. The CDR3 DNA reads TGTGCCAGCAGCCAACAAGGGGCCCGCAACGGGGAGACCCAGTACTTC.

This chain links TRBV10-2 with TRBJ1-1; 11 bases fit TRBD1. The V segment lost 6 bases and the J segment 0 bases; nucleotides outside the gene matches: 6. Germline CDR1 WSHSY, CDR2 SAAADI. The CDR3 covers 16 residues. CDR3 in DNA: TGCGCCAGCAGAACGGACAGGGGGCTTATGAACACTGAAGCTTTCTTT. It is translated as CASRTDRGLMNTEAFF.

This chain uses TRBV5-1 with TRBJ1-1, with D perhaps TRBD1 (6 bases). Trimming took off 4 bases at V and 0 bases at J, with 22 bases between the two ends. The length of the CDR3 is 18 residues. The germline gives CDR1 SGHRS, CDR2 YFSETQ. Here the CDR3 DNA reads TGCGCCAGCAGCACCACGACAGGTCCTAGGCTGATGAACACTGAAGCTTTCTTT. Translated: CASSTTTGPRLMNTEAFF.

V and J are TRBV5-4 and TRBJ2-5; D might be TRBD2 (5 bases). The CDR3 has 14 residues. Germline-derived CDR1 and CDR2 are SGHNT and YYREEE (reference sequence). Between the trimmed V and J ends, which lost 3 bases and 2 bases, there was a span of 11 bases. This CDR3 reads CASSWASLQETQYF. The CDR3 DNA reads as TGTGCCAGCAGCTGGGCTAGCTTACAAGAGACCCAGTACTTC.

The rearrangement uses TRBV7-6 and TRBJ2-5; no reliable D call. V was clipped by 3 bases and J by 7 bases, with 15 bases between them. CDR1 is SGHVS, CDR2 FNYEAQ, per germline. This CDR3 spans 14 amino acids. The CDR3: CASSLSFSPGTQYF. The CDR3 bases are TGTGCCAGCAGCTTGTCTTTCAGCCCCGGGACCCAGTACTTC.

This clone was picked up one time. V usage is TRBV4-3 and J usage is TRBJ1-1; no reliable D call. The V end was cut by 1 base, the J end by 5 bases, with 11 bases between. The CDR3 loop spans 14 amino acids. Germline loops: CDR1 LGHNA, CDR2 YSLEER. CDR3 coding DNA: TGCGCCAGCAGCCAAGGGGAAGGGAGGACTGAAGCTTTCTTT. This codes for CASSQGEGRTEAFF.

V is TRBV11-2 and J is TRBJ1-2, with D maybe TRBD1 (5 bases). The CDR3 extends over 17 amino acids. The V and J ends lost 0 bases and 0 bases respectively, with 14 bases between them. CDR1 is SGHAT, CDR2 FQNNGV, per germline. CDR3 amino acids: CASSLDPGGLTNYGYTF. CDR3 DNA sequence: TGTGCCAGCAGCTTAGACCCCGGGGGACTAACTAACTATGGCTACACCTTC.

This chain joins TRBV10-1 and TRBJ2-3; TRBD2 might be the D (6 bases). Germline-derived CDR1 and CDR2 are WNHNN and SYGVQD (reference sequence). V was shortened by 3 bases and J by 1 base, with 11 bases between the two germline ends. The CDR3 contains 15 residues. The DNA of the CDR3 is TGCGCCAGCAGTGACGGGAGCTGGGGCACAGATACGCAGTATTTT. Translation: CASSDGSWGTDTQYF.

This chain connects TRBV11-2 to TRBJ1-1; D call uncertain. CDR1 SGHAT and CDR2 FQNNGV come from the germline V gene. This CDR3 has 13 residues. The V and J ends lost 5 bases and 4 bases respectively, with 11 bases between them. CDR3 nucleotides: TGTGCCAGCAGCCAAACACGGACCACTGAAGCTTTCTTT. Translated: CASSQTRTTEAFF.

The CDR3 is CATDRGATYEQYF. The CDR3 DNA follows: TGTGCCACAGACAGGGGGGCCACCTACGAGCAGTACTTC. The rearrangement uses TRBV30 and TRBJ2-7, with 9 nucleotides matching TRBD1. In germline, CDR1 is GTSNPN, CDR2 SVGIG (reference sequence). V shed 8 bases, J shed 2 bases, and the junction held 7 bases outside the gene matches. CDR3 length equals 13 residues.

The genes are TRBV27 and TRBJ2-7; D remains unclear. Germline CDR1 is MNHEY and CDR2 is SMNVEV (reference sequence). V was trimmed by 0 bases and J by 0 bases, leaving 6 bases between them. There are 14 residues in the CDR3. The CDR3 sequence: CASSLSYSSYEQYF. The DNA of the CDR3 is TGTGCCAGCAGTTTATCGTACAGCTCCTACGAGCAGTACTTC.

This sequence joins TRBV5-1 and TRBJ1-1, with no clear D. The CDR3 has 13 amino acids. The V end lost 2 bases, the J end lost 6 bases, and 11 bases lay between the germline ends. Germline lookup yields CDR1 SGHRS and CDR2 YFSETQ. The CDR3 region is CASSFGRSPEAFF. The CDR3 nucleotides read TGCGCCAGCAGCTTTGGCAGATCTCCTGAAGCTTTCTTT.